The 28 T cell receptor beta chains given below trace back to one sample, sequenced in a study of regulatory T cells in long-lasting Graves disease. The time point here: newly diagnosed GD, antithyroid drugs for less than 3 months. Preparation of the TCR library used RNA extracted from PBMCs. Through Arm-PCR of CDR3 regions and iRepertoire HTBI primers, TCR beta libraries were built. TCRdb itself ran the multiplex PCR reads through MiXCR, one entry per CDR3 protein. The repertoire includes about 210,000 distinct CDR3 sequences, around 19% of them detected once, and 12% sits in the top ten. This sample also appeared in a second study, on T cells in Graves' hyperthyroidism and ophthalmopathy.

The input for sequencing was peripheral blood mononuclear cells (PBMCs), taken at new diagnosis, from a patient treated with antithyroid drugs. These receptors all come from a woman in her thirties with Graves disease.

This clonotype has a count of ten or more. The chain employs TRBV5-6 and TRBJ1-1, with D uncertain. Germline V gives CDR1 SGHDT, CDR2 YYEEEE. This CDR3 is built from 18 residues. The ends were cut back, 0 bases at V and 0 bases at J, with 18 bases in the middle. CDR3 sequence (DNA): TGTGCCAGCAGCTTGGCTTCGGCAGGATGGGTTATGAACACTGAAGCTTTCTTT. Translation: CASSLASAGWVMNTEAFF.

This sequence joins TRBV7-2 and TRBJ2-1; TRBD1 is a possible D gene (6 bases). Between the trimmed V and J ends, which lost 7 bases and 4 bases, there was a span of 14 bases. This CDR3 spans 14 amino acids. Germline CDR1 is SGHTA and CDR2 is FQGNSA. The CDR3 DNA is TGTGCCAGCAACCCAGGCAGGGGTTACAATGAGCAGTTCTTC. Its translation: CASNPGRGYNEQFF.

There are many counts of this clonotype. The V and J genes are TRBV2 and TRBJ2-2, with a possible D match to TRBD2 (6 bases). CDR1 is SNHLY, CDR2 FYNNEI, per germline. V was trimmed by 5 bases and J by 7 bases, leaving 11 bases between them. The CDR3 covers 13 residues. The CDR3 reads CASSRSGGGELFF. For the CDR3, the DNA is TGTGCCAGCAGTCGTAGCGGAGGCGGGGAGCTGTTTTTT. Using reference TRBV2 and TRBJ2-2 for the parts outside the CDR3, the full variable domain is EPEVTQTPSHQVTQMGQEVILRCVPISNHLYFYWYRQILGQKVEFLVSFYNNEISEKSEIFDDQFSVERPDGSNFTLKIRSTKLEDSAMYFCASSRSGGGELFFGEGSRLTVL.

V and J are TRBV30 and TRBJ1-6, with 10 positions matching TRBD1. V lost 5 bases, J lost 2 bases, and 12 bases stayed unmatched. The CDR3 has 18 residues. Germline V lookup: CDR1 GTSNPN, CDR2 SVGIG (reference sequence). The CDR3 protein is CAWAGAEDRGAYNSPLHF. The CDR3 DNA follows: TGTGCCTGGGCCGGGGCCGAGGACAGGGGGGCCTATAATTCACCCCTCCACTTT. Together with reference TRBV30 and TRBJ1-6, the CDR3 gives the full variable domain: SQTIHQWPATLVQPVGSPLSLECTVEGTSNPNLYWYRQAAGRGLQLLFYSVGIGQISSEVPQNLSASRPQDRQFILSSKKLLLSDSGFYLCAWAGAEDRGAYNSPLHFGNGTRLTVT.

The CDR3 sequence is CASSRTGGSNEQFF. The DNA for the CDR3 is TGCGCCAGCAGTCGCACGGGCGGCTCGAATGAGCAGTTCTTC. The chain recombines TRBV10-1 with TRBJ2-1; no firm D call. This CDR3 contains 14 residues. Trimming shortened V by 5 bases and J by 7 bases, and 15 bases separated the two germline ends. CDR1 is WNHNN and CDR2 is SYGVQD in the germline V gene (reference sequence).

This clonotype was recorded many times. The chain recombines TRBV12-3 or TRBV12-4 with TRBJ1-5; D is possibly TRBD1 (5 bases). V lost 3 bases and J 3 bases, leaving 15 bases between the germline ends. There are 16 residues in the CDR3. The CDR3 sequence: CASSFGGRGPNQPQHF. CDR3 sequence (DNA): TGTGCCAGCAGTTTTGGAGGTAGGGGACCCAATCAGCCCCAGCATTTT.

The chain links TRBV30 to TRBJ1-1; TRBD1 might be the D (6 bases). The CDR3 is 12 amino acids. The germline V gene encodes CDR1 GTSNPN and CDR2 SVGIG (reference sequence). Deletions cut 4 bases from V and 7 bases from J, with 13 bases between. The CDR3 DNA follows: TGTGCCTGGACCTTACAGGGCAGTGAAGCTTTCTTT. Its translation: CAWTLQGSEAFF.

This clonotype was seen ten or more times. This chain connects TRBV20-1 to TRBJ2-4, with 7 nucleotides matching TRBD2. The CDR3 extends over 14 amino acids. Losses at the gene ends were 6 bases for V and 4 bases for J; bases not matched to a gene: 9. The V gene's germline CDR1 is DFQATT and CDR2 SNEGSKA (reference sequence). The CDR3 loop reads CSAPPAGDKNIQYF. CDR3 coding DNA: TGCAGTGCCCCGCCGGCGGGGGATAAAAACATTCAGTACTTC.

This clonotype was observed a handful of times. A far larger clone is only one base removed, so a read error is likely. Here the CDR3 DNA reads TGTGCCAGCAGTGATGCCGATTCCGGGAAAGGGTTCTTCTATGGCTACACCTTC. This codes for CASSDADSGKGFFYGYTF. The J gene is TRBJ1-2, the V gene TRBV12-3 or TRBV12-4; D is unresolved. Trimming removed 5 bases from V and 4 bases from J, with 26 bases in between. The CDR3 extends over 18 amino acids.

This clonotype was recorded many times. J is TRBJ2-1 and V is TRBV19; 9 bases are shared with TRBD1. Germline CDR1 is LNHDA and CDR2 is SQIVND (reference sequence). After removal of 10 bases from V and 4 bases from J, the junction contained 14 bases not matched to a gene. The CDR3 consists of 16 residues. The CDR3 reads CATTQLGQGNYNEQFF. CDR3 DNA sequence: TGTGCCACCACCCAGCTTGGACAGGGGAATTACAATGAGCAGTTCTTC.

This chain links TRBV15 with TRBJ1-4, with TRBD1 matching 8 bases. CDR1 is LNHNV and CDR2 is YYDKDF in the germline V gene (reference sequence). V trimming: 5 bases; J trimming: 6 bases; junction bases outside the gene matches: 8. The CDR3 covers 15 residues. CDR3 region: CATSGPGQVDEKLFF. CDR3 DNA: TGTGCCACCAGCGGGCCGGGACAGGTGGATGAAAAACTGTTTTTT.

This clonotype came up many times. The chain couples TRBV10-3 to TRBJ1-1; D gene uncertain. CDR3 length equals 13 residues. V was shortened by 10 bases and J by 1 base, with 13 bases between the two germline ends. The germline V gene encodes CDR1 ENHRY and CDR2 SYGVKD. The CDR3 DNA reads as TGTGCCAGCTCAGCGAATTCGAACACTGAAGCTTTCTTT. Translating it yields CASSANSNTEAFF.

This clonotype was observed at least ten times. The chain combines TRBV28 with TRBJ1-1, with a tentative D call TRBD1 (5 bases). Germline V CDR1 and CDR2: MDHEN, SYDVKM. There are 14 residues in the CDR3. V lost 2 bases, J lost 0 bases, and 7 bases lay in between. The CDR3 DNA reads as TGTGCCAGCAGTTTACAGGGTATGAACACTGAAGCTTTCTTT. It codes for CASSLQGMNTEAFF.

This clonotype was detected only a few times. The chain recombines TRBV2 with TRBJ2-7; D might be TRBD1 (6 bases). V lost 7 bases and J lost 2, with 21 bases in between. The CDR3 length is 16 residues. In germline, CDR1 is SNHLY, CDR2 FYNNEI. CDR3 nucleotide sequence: TGTGCCAGCACCAAGTTCGTGGGGGCCCTTACCTACGAGCAGTACTTC. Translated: CASTKFVGALTYEQYF.

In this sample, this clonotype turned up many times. In nucleotides, the CDR3 is TGTGCCTGGACCCATGTAGGAGGGCCCTACAATGAGCAGTTCTTC. This gives the protein CAWTHVGGPYNEQFF. This chain joins TRBV30 and TRBJ2-1, with D possibly being TRBD2 (6 bases). V was pared by 4 bases and J by 2 bases, with 15 bases between. Germline V gene sequence: CDR1 GTSNPN, CDR2 SVGIG (reference sequence). This CDR3 is 15 amino acids long.

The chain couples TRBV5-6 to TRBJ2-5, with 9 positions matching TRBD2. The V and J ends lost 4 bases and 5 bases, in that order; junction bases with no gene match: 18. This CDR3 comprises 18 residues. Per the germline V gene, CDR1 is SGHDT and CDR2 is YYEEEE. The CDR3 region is CASSPPRGARGGRETQYF. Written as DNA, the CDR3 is TGTGCCAGCAGCCCCCCCCGAGGCGCGCGGGGGGGCCGGGAGACCCAGTACTTC.

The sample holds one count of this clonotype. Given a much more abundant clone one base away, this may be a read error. In nucleotides, the CDR3 is TGCAGTGCTAGAGGGGGTCCCGAGCACTACTTC. Protein product: CSARGGPEHYF. The chain combines TRBV20-1 with TRBJ2-7; D is uncertain. Germline CDR1 reads DFQATT; CDR2 reads SNEGSKA (reference sequence). The CDR3 runs 11 residues.

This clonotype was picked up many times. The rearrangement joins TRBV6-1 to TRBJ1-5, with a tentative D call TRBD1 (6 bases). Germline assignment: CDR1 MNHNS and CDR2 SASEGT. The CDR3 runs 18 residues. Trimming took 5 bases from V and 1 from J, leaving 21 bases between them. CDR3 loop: CASSRAGANLQSNQPQHF. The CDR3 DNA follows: TGTGCCAGCAGTCGGGCGGGGGCTAACCTCCAAAGCAATCAGCCCCAGCATTTT.

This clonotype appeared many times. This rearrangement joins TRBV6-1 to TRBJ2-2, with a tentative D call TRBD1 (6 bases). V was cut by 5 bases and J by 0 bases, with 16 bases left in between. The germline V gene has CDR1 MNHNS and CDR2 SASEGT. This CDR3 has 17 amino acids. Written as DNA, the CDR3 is TGTGCCAGCAGTCATTTCGCCGGGACACCGAACACCGGGGAGCTGTTTTTT. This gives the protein CASSHFAGTPNTGELFF.

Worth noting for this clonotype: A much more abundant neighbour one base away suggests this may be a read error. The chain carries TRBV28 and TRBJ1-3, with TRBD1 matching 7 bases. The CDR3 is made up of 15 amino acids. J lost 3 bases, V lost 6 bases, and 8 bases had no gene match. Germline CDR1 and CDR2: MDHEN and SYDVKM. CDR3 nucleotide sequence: TGTGCCAGCAGCCTGGGACAGCTCTATGGAAACACCATATATTTT. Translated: CASSLGQLYGNTIYF. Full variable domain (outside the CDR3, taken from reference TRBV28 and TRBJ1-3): DVKVTQSSRYLVKRTGEKVFLECVQDMDHENMFWYRQDPGLGLRLIYFSYDVKMKEKGDIPEGYSVSREKKERFSLILESASTNQTSMYLCASSLGQLYGNTIYFGEGSWLTVV.

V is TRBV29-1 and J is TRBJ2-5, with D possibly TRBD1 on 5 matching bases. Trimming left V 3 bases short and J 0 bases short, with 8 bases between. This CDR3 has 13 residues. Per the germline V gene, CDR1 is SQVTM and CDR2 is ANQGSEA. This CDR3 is CSVDRQYQETQYF. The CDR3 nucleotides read TGCAGCGTTGACAGACAGTACCAAGAGACCCAGTACTTC. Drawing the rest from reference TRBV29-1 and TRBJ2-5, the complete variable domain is SAVISQKPSRDICQRGTSLTIQCQVDSQVTMMFWYRQQPGQSLTLIATANQGSEATYESGFVIDKFPISRPNLTFSTLTVSNMSPEDSSIYLCSVDRQYQETQYFGPGTRLLVL.

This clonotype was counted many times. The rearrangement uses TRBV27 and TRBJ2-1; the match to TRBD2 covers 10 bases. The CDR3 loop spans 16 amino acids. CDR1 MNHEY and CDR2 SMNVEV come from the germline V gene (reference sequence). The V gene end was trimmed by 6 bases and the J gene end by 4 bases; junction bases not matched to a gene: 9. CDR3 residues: CASSPFTSGAYNEQFF. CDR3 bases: TGTGCCAGCAGCCCCTTCACTAGCGGGGCTTACAATGAGCAGTTCTTC.

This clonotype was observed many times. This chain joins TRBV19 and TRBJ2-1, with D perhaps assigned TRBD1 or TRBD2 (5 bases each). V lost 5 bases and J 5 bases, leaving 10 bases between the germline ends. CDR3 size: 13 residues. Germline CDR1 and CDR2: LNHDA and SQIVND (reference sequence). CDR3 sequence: CASSLTGHNEQFF. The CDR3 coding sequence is TGTGCCAGTAGTCTGACGGGGCACAATGAGCAGTTCTTC. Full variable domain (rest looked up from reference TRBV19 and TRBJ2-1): DGGITQSPKYLFRKEGQNVTLSCEQNLNHDAMYWYRQDPGQGLRLIYYSQIVNDFQKGDIAEGYSVSREKKESFPLTVTSAQKNPTAFYLCASSLTGHNEQFFGPGTRLTVL.

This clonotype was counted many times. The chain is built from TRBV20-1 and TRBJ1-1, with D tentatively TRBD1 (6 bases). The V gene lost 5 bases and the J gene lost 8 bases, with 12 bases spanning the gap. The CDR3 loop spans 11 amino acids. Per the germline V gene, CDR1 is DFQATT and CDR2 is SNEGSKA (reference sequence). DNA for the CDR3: TGCAGTGCTCGCCTTGACAGGGAAGCTTTCTTT. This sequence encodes CSARLDREAFF.

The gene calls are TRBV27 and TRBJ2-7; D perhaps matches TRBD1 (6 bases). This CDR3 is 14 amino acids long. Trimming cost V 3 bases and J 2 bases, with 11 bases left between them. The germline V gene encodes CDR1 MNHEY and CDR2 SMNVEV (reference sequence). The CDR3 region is CASSLGAGAYEQYF. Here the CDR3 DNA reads TGTGCCAGCAGTTTGGGGGCAGGGGCCTACGAGCAGTACTTC.

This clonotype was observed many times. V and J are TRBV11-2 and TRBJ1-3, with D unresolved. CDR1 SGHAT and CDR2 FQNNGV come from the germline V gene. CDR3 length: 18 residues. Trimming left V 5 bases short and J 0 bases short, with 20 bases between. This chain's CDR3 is CASSPHLNRDISGNTIYF. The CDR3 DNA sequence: TGTGCCAGCAGCCCCCACCTCAATAGGGATATCTCTGGAAACACCATATATTTT.

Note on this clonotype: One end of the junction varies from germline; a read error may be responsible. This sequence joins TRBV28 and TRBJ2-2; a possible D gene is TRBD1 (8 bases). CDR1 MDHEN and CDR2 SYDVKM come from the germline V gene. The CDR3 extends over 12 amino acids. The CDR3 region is CASRKTGGDLFF. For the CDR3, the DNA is TGTGCCAGCAGGAAAACAGGGGGGGATCTGTTTTTT.

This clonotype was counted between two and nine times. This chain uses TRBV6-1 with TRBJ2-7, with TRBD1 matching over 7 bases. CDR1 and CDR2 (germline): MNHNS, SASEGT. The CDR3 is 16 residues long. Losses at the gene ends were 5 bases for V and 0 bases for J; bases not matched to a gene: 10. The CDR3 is CASSKFGQVSSYEQYF. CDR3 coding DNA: TGTGCCAGCAGTAAATTCGGACAGGTTAGCTCCTACGAGCAGTACTTC.